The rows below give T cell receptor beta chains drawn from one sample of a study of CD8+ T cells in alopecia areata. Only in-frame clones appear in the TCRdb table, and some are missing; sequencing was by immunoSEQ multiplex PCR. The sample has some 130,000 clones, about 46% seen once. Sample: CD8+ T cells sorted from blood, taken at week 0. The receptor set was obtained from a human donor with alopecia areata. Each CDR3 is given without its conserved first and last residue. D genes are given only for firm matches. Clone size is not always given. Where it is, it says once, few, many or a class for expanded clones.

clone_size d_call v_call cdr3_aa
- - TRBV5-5 ASSLWSGETQY
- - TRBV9 ASSVNHRNTIY
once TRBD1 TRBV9 ASSGTGDYGYT
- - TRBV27 ASSSHREQY
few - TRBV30 AWTEGTNEQF
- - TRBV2 ASPRGDYGYT
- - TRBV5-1 ASSLALFGEAPYNEQF
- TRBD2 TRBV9 ASSVETSGYNEQF
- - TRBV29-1 SVEEGLNTEAF
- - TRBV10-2 ASSWGLNTEAF
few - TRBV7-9 ASSFPQGRRNTEAF
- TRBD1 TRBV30 AWAGTANSSPLH
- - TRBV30 AWAPRNSPLH
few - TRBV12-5 ASGFNRAQPQH
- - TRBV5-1 ASSPSGENYEQY
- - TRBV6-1 ASSEMDGYT